The 7 T cell receptor beta chains below all came from one sample that was sequenced in a study of blood T cell repertoires in COVID-19. Sequencing was performed with immunoSEQ multiplex PCR; in TCRdb, only in-frame clones are kept and a portion is missing. The data hold roughly 380,000 clones, with 85% observed a single time. Sequenced sample: peripheral blood. The origin of the receptors is a woman in her late teens or twenties with acute or convalescent COVID-19.

The chain recombines TRBV11-2 with TRBJ1-6, with 8 nucleotides matching TRBD1. This CDR3 has 14 residues. Trimming took 4 bases from V and 5 from J; bases not matched to a gene: 1. Germline V gives CDR1 SGHAT, CDR2 FQNNGV. The CDR3 is CASSSDRDNSPLHF. The CDR3 DNA reads TGTGCCAGCAGCTCGGACAGGGATAATTCACCCCTCCACTTT.

This clone was seen a few times. The chain combines TRBV4-1 with TRBJ2-7; weak D call: TRBD1 (6 bases). The CDR3 spans 16 residues. Germline V gene lookup returns CDR1 MGHRA and CDR2 YSYEKL. Trimming removed 0 bases from V and 5 bases from J, with 17 bases in between. CDR3 loop: CASSQESPGEVDEQYF. Written as DNA, the CDR3 is TGCGCCAGCAGCCAAGAATCCCCAGGGGAAGTTGACGAGCAGTACTTC.

J is TRBJ1-5 and V is TRBV24-1, with a weak D call TRBD1 (5 bases). CDR1 is KGHDR, CDR2 SFDVKD, per germline. V was clipped by 7 bases and J by 0 bases, with 12 bases between them. This CDR3 contains 15 residues. Written as DNA, the CDR3 is TGTGCCACCAGGGCAGCAGGGAATAGCAATCAGCCCCAGCATTTT. It yields the protein CATRAAGNSNQPQHF.

This chain links TRBV24-1 with TRBJ1-6; no reliable D call. This CDR3 region has 13 residues. Germline V gene sequence: CDR1 KGHDR, CDR2 SFDVKD. The germline V and J ends were trimmed by 7 bases and 10 bases, with 13 bases remaining between them. CDR3 DNA: TGTGCCACCAGAGGTTCCCAGGCATCACCCCTCCACTTT. It codes for CATRGSQASPLHF.

CDR3 sequence reads: CASSALAGGGETQYF. The CDR3 DNA reads TGTGCCAGCAGTGCGCTAGCGGGAGGGGGCGAGACCCAGTACTTC. This chain joins TRBV2 and TRBJ2-5; 12 bases map to TRBD2. Trimming took 4 bases from V and 5 from J; bases not matched to a gene: 5. This CDR3 comprises 15 residues. Germline V gene sequence: CDR1 SNHLY, CDR2 FYNNEI.

The gene calls are TRBV19 and TRBJ2-7, with 11 positions matching TRBD2. The length of the CDR3 is 15 residues. The ends lost 5 bases at V and 2 bases at J; junction bases unmatched: 5. Germline values: CDR1 LNHDA, CDR2 SQIVND (reference sequence). CDR3 in DNA: TGTGCCAGTAGTGCCAGACTAGCGGGGACCTACGAGCAGTACTTC. Translating it yields CASSARLAGTYEQYF.

The gene calls are TRBV10-3 and TRBJ1-1, with TRBD1 matching 8 bases. Germline V gives CDR1 ENHRY, CDR2 SYGVKD. The CDR3 extends over 13 amino acids. V lost 0 bases to trimming and J lost 10 bases; unmatched junction nucleotides: 4. CDR3 bases: TGTGCCATCAGTGAGTCGTATGACAGGGGAGCTTTCTTT. It codes for CAISESYDRGAFF.